This TCR beta chain was identified in a study of cytomegalovirus exposure and HLA in healthy donors. Study results and limitations: Altogether, some 170 TCR beta chains were recorded as cytomegalovirus-associated.

With regard to this clone: The antigen remains unidentified.

The donors were in the approximately 120-subject validation cohort; that cohort was separate from the roughly 700-subject first cohort. The protocol was immunoSEQ multiplex PCR, while the TCRdb copy is restricted to in-frame clones and leaves out a portion. There are approximately 80,000 clones in the sample; roughly 93% occur only once, and 3% to 4.5% lies in the top ten. This sequence originates from a woman younger than 45 in good health and CMV-seronegative. Sequenced sample: PBMCs.

For the CDR3, the DNA is TGCGCCAGCAGCCAAGTTACAGGGGCCTATGGCTACACCTTC. The encoded protein is CASSQVTGAYGYTF. The chain has TRBV4-1 and TRBJ1-2, with TRBD1 matching over 7 bases. V shed 1 base, J shed 4 bases, and the junction held 3 bases outside the gene matches. The CDR3 length is 14 residues. Per the germline V gene, CDR1 is MGHRA and CDR2 is YSYEKL.